A selection of T cell receptor beta chains follows, all from one sample in a study of blood T cells in healthy people across ages. TCRdb ran MiXCR on the 5' RACE reads and lists one entry per CDR3 protein. Among under 800,000 distinct CDR3 sequences listed, approximately 43% were seen once. Sequenced material: blood. The receptors were gathered from a woman aged 55-70 years in good health. Each CDR3 is given with its conserved first and last residue. The D gene is left open where the match is weak. Rows give clone size only sometimes, using once, few, many, or a class for an expanded clone.

d_call,clone_size,cdr3_length,v_call,j_call,cdr3_aa,cdr3_nt
NA,NA,14,TRBV2,TRBJ2-7,CASLPGRVSYEQYF,TGTGCCAGTTTACCGGGACGAGTCTCCTACGAGCAGTACTTC
TRBD2,NA,16,TRBV7-8,TRBJ2-1,CASSSRGGGAVETQFF,TGTGCCAGCAGCTCCCGAGGCGGGGGGGCTGTCGAGACCCAGTTCTTC
NA,NA,14,TRBV6-6,TRBJ2-7,CASSYSDFAYEQYF,TGTGCCAGCAGTTACTCTGACTTTGCCTACGAGCAGTACTTC
TRBD1,few,12,TRBV20-1,TRBJ1-5,CSVRTGAQPQHF,TGCAGTGTTAGGACAGGCGCCCAGCCCCAGCATTTT
TRBD1,NA,17,TRBV13,TRBJ1-1,CASSLSPWDRANTEAFF,TGTGCCAGCAGCTTGTCGCCCTGGGACAGGGCAAATACTGAAGCTTTCTTT
NA,NA,14,TRBV7-2,TRBJ1-6,CASSLGGAGSPLHF,TGTGCCAGCAGCTTAGGAGGGGCTGGGTCACCCCTCCACTTT
NA,NA,13,TRBV6-5,TRBJ1-5,CASRDWGNQPQHF,TGTGCCAGCAGAGATTGGGGAAATCAGCCCCAGCATTTT
TRBD1,once,14,TRBV7-9,TRBJ1-3,CASSYRDRENTIYF,TGCGCCAGCAGCTACCGGGACAGGGAAAACACCATATATTTT
TRBD2,few,18,TRBV20-1,TRBJ2-5,CSARGVAGGASWQETQYF,TGCAGTGCTAGAGGGGTAGCGGGAGGAGCGAGTTGGCAAGAGACCCAGTACTTC
NA,once,14,TRBV18,TRBJ2-1,CASSPPEGDNEQFF,TGTGCCAGCTCACCACCAGAAGGTGACAATGAGCAGTTCTTC
TRBD2,NA,17,TRBV6-2/TRBV6-3,TRBJ2-1,CACARTSGGTAYNEQFF,TGTGCCTGCGCCCGGACTAGCGGGGGGACGGCCTACAATGAGCAGTTCTTC
TRBD2,few,14,TRBV5-1,TRBJ2-3,CASRTGTTADTQYF,TGCGCCAGTCGAACCGGGACTACGGCAGATACGCAGTATTTT
NA,NA,13,TRBV27,TRBJ2-7,CASSPDRHYEQYF,TGTGCCAGCAGTCCCGACAGACACTACGAGCAGTACTTC
NA,NA,13,TRBV7-2,TRBJ2-5,CASSSPVQETQYF,TGTGCCAGCAGCTCACCTGTACAAGAGACCCAGTACTTC